These 7 T cell receptor beta chains came from one sample sequenced in a study of T cells in Graves' hyperthyroidism and ophthalmopathy. Amplification of TCR beta CDR3 regions used RNA as the template. The HTBI primer set was used in a first-round RT-PCR of the TCR CDR3. TCRdb re-called the multiplex PCR reads with MiXCR, one entry per CDR3 protein. The sample has around 340,000 distinct CDR3 sequences, around a sixth seen once; the top ten hold around 50%. Sequencing was carried out using blood. These receptors were taken from a woman aged 50 to 60 with Graves' hyperthyroidism.

The genes are TRBV6-2 or TRBV6-3 and TRBJ2-2; TRBD2 is a possible D gene (7 bases). The CDR3 is made up of 16 amino acids. The V gene's germline CDR1 is MNHEY and CDR2 SVGEGT. Trimming left V 2 bases short and J 0 bases short, with 10 bases between. The CDR3 here is CASSYRGGPNTGELFF. The CDR3 region has the DNA TGTGCCAGCAGTTACCGCGGGGGCCCGAACACCGGGGAGCTGTTTTTT.

This clonotype was detected only a few times. This sequence joins TRBV5-5 and TRBJ1-1, with a possible D match to TRBD1 (5 bases). Germline V gene lookup returns CDR1 SGHKS and CDR2 YYEKEE (reference sequence). This CDR3 is built from 14 residues. Trimming removed 3 bases at V and 7 bases at J, with 16 bases between. CDR3 sequence: CASSYTSGGNEAFF. The CDR3 DNA follows: TGTGCCAGCAGCTACACGTCGGGGGGTAATGAAGCTTTCTTT. The full variable domain, rest sourced from reference TRBV5-5 and TRBJ1-1, is DAGVTQSPTHLIKTRGQQVTLRCSPISGHKSVSWYQQVLGQGPQFIFQYYEKEERGRGNFPDRFSARQFPNYSSELNVNALLLGDSALYLCASSYTSGGNEAFFGQGTRLTVV.

This clonotype has ten or more counts. The chain links TRBV20-1 to TRBJ2-3; the D gene could be TRBD1 or TRBD2 (5 bases each). Germline assignment: CDR1 DFQATT and CDR2 SNEGSKA (reference sequence). V dropped 1 base and J dropped 0 bases, with 11 bases sitting between them. CDR3 size: 15 residues. CDR3 sequence reads: CSARGGISSTDTQYF. CDR3 DNA sequence: TGCAGTGCTAGAGGGGGGATTTCTAGCACAGATACGCAGTATTTT.

The genes are TRBV28 and TRBJ2-2, with TRBD1 matching 11 bases. The CDR3 totals 15 residues. V shed 2 bases and J 6 bases; nucleotides not matched to a gene: 2. Per the germline V gene, CDR1 is MDHEN and CDR2 is SYDVKM. The CDR3 sequence is CASSLEGQGAGELFF. The CDR3 DNA is TGTGCCAGCAGTTTAGAGGGACAGGGGGCCGGGGAGCTGTTTTTT.

In its sample, this clonotype was seen many times. V is TRBV4-1 and J is TRBJ2-3, with a tentative D call TRBD2 (6 bases). The CDR3 is 16 amino acids. V was clipped by 1 base and J by 2 bases, with 13 bases between them. From germline, CDR1 is MGHRA and CDR2 YSYEKL. The CDR3 is CASSQVRAGNTDTQYF. CDR3 nucleotide sequence: TGCGCCAGCAGCCAAGTACGTGCGGGGAACACAGATACGCAGTATTTT.

This clonotype was observed many times. This sequence joins TRBV5-1 and TRBJ2-3, with 8 bases matching TRBD2. V lost 1 base, J lost 3 bases, and 7 bases stayed unmatched. This CDR3 spans 16 amino acids. Per the germline V gene, CDR1 is SGHRS and CDR2 is YFSETQ. The CDR3 sequence is CASSLRGSGSTDTQYF. In DNA form, the CDR3 reads TGCGCCAGCAGCTTGAGGGGCAGCGGGAGTACAGATACGCAGTATTTT.

This clonotype has at least ten counts. The chain recombines TRBV2 with TRBJ1-1, with 9 bases that match TRBD1. V lost 11 bases, J lost 4 bases, and 5 bases stayed unmatched. There are 12 residues in the CDR3. CDR1 is SNHLY and CDR2 is FYNNEI in the germline V gene. The CDR3 sequence: CAGQTGGTEAFF. The CDR3 nucleotides are TGTGCCGGACAGACAGGGGGCACTGAAGCTTTCTTT.